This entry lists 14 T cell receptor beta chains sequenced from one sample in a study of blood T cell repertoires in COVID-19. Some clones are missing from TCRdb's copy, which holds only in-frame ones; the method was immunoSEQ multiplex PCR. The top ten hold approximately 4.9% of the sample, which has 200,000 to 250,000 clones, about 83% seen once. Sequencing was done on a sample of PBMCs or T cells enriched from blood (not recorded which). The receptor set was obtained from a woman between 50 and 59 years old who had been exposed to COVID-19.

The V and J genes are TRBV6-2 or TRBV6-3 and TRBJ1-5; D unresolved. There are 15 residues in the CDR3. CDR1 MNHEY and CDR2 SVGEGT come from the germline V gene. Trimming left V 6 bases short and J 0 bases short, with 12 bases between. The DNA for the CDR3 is TGTGCCAGCAGCCCCGTGAGGGATAGCAATCAGCCCCAGCATTTT. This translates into CASSPVRDSNQPQHF.

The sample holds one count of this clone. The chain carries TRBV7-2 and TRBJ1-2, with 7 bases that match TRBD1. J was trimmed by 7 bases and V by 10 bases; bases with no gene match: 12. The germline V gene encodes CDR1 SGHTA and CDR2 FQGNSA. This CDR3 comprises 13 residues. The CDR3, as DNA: TGTGCCACCTTAGGACAGGACCGGCCTGGCTACACCTTC. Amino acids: CATLGQDRPGYTF.

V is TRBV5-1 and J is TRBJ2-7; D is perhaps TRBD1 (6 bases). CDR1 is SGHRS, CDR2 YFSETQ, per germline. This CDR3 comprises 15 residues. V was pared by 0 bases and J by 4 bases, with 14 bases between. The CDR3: CASSLGAGTPYEQYF. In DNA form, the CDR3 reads TGCGCCAGCAGCTTGGGGGCCGGGACACCGTACGAGCAGTACTTC.

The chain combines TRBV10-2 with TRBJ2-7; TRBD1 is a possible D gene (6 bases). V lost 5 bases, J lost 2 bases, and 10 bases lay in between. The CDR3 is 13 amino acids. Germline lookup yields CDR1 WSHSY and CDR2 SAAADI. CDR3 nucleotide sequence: TGCGCCAGCAGTACAGGACAGACCTACGAGCAGTACTTC. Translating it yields CASSTGQTYEQYF.

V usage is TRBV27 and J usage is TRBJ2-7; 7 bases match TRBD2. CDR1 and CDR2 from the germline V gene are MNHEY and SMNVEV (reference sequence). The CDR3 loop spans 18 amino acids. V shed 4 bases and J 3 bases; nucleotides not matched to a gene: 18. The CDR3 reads CASSSPPGRGVLRYEQYF. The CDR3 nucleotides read TGTGCCAGCAGTTCACCTCCGGGACGGGGGGTTCTCCGCTACGAGCAGTACTTC.

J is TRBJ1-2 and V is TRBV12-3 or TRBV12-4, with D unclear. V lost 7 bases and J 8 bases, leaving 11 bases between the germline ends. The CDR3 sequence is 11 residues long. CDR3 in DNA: TGTGCCAGCAACTCGCTCTGGGGCTACACCTTC. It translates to CASNSLWGYTF.

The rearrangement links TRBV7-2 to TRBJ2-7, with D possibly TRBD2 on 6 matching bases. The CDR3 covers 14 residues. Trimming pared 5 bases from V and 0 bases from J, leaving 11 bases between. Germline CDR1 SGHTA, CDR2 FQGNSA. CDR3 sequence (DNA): TGTGCCAGCAGCCCCGGGAGACCCTCCTACGAGCAGTACTTC. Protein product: CASSPGRPSYEQYF. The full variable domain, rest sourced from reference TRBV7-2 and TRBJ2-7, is GAGVSQSPSNKVTEKGKDVELRCDPISGHTALYWYRQSLGQGLEFLIYFQGNSAPDKSGLPSDRFSAERTGGSVSTLTIQRTQQEDSAVYLCASSPGRPSYEQYFGPGTRLTVT.

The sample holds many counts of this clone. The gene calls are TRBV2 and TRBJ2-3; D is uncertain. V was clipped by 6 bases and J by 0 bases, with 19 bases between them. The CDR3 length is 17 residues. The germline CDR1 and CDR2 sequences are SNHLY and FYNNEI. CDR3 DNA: TGTGCCAGCAGCCGAGACCTGGTGAAGGAGAGCACAGATACGCAGTATTTT. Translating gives CASSRDLVKESTDTQYF.

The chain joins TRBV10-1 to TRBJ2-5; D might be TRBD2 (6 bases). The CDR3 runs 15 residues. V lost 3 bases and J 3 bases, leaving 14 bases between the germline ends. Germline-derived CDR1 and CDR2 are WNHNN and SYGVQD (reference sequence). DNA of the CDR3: TGCGCCAGCAGTGACGGCGGGACGGCTGAAGAGACCCAGTACTTC. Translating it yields CASSDGGTAEETQYF.

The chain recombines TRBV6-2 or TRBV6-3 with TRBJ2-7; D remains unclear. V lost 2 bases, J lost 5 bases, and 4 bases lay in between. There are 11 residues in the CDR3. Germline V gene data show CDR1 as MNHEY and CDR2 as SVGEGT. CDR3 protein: CASSYPDEQYF. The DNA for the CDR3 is TGTGCCAGCAGTTACCCAGACGAGCAGTACTTC.

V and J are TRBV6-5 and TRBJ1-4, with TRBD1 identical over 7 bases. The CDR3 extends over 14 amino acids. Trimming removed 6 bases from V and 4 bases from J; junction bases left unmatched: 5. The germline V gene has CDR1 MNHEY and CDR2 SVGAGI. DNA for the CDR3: TGTGCCAGCAGGAAGGGACAGCTTAATGAAAAACTGTTTTTT. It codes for CASRKGQLNEKLFF.

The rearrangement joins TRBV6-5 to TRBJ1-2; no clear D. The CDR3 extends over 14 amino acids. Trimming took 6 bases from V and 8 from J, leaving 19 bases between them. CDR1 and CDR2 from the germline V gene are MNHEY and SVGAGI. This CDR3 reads CASSPEGGLGGYTF. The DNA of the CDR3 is TGTGCCAGCAGCCCCGAGGGTGGGCTCGGGGGCTACACCTTC.

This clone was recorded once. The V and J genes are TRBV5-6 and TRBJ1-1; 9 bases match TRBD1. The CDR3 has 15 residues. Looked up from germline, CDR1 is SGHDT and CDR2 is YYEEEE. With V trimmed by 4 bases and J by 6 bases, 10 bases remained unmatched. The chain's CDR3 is CASSPPGQGFAEAFF. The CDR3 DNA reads TGTGCCAGCAGCCCTCCGGGACAGGGATTTGCTGAAGCTTTCTTT.

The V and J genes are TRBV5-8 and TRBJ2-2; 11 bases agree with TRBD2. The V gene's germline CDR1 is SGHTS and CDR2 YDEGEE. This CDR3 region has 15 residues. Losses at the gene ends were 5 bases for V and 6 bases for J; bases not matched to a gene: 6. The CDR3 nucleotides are TGTGCCAGCAGTTTTAGCGGGGGGGCCGCCGGGGAGCTGTTTTTT. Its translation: CASSFSGGAAGELFF.